This T cell receptor (beta chain) was obtained from a study of T cells expressing NK-cell markers. Findings and limits, study-wide: The CD3+CD56-NKG2C+ fraction of a handful of donors was also led by these clonotypes. About 6 donors had dominant NKG2C+ clonotypes that comprised roughly 1.0-7.5% of their CD8+ T cells.

Germline V CDR1 and CDR2: SEHNR, FQNEAQ (reference sequence). This CDR3 is built from 17 residues. TCRdb reworked the 5' RACE reads into one entry per CDR3 protein, no DNA. This sample's clone table lists 200,000 to 300,000 distinct CDR3 sequences. With regard to this clonotype: What it recognizes is unknown.

The receptor comes from a man between 18 and 35 years old in good health. The gene calls are TRBV7-9 and TRBJ2-1; TCRdb's D call, TRBD2, is unchecked because there is no DNA. Sequenced material: blood T cells: a sorted CD56 or NKG2C T cell subset, CD4+ or CD8+ T cells, or bulk PBMC T cells (not recorded which). CDR3 protein: CASSLGTLAGSYNEQFF.